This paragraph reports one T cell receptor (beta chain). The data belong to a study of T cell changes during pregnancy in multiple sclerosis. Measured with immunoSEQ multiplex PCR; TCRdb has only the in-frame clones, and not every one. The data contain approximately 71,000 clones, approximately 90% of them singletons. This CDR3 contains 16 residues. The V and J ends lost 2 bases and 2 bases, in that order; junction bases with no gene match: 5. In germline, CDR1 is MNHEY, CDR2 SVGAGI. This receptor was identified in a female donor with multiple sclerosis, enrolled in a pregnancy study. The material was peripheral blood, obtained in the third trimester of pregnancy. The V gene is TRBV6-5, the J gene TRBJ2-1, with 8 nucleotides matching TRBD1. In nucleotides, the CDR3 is TGTGCCAGCAGTTACGAGGACAGGGCGGCCTACAATGAGCAGTTCTTC. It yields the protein CASSYEDRAAYNEQFF.